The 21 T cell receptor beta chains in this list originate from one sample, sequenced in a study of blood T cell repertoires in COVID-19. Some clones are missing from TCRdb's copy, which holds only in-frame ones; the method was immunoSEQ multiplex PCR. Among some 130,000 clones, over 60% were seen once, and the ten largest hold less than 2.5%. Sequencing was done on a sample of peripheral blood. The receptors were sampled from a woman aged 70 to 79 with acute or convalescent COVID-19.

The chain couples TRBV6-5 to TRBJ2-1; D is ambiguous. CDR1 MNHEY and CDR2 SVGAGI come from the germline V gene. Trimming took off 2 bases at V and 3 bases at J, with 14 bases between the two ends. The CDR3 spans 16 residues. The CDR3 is CASSYSPERNYNEQFF. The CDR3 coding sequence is TGTGCCAGCAGTTACAGTCCGGAGCGCAACTACAATGAGCAGTTCTTC.

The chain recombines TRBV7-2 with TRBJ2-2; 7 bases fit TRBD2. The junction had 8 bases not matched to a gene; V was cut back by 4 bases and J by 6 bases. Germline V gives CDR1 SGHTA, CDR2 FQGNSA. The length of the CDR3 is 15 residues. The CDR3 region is CASSSGLGIAGELFF. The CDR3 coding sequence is TGTGCCAGCAGCTCTGGACTAGGTATCGCCGGGGAGCTGTTTTTT.

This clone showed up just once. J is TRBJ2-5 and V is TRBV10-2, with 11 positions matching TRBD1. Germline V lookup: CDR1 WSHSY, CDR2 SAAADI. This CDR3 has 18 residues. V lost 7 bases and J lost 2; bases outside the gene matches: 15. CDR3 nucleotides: TGCGCCAGCACCTTGGGACAGGGGGTTCGGCCGGAACAAGAGACCCAGTACTTC. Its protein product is CASTLGQGVRPEQETQYF.

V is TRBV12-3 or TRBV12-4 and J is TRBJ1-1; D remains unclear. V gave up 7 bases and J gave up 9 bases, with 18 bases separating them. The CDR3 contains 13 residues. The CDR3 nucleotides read TGTGCCAGCACAAAAGGAGGAGACGCCAAAGCTTTCTTT. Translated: CASTKGGDAKAFF.

This CDR3 reads CASLWWGSSYEQYF. The CDR3 DNA sequence: TGTGCCAGCCTATGGTGGGGCAGTAGCTACGAGCAGTACTTC. V and J are TRBV6-5 and TRBJ2-7; D might be TRBD1 (5 bases). Germline V gives CDR1 MNHEY, CDR2 SVGAGI. This CDR3 has 14 amino acids. The V gene lost 8 bases and the J gene lost 3 bases, with 17 bases spanning the gap.

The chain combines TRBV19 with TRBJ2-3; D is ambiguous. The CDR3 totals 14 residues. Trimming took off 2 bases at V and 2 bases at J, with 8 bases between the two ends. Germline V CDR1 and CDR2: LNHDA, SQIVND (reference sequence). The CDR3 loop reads CASSITVTTDTQYF. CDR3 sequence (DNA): TGTGCCAGTAGTATAACGGTTACCACAGATACGCAGTATTTT.

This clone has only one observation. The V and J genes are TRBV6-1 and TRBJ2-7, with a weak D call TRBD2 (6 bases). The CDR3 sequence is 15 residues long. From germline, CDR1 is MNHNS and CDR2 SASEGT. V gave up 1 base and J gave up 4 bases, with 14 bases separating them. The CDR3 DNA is TGTGCCAGCAGTGAAGTCTCCAGGGAGGAATACGAGCAGTACTTC. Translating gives CASSEVSREEYEQYF.

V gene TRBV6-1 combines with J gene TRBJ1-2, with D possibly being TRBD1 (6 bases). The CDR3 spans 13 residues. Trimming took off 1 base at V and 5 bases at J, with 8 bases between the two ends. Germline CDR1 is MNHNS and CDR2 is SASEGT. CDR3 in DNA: TGTGCCAGCAGTGAAGGGACAGCTTATGGCTACACCTTC. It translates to CASSEGTAYGYTF.

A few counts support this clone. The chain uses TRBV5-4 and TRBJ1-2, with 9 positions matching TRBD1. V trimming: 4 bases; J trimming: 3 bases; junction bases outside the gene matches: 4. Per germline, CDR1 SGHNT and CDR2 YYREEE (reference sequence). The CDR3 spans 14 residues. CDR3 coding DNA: TGTGCCAGCAGCGGGCGGACAGGGGACTATGGCTACACCTTC. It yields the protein CASSGRTGDYGYTF.

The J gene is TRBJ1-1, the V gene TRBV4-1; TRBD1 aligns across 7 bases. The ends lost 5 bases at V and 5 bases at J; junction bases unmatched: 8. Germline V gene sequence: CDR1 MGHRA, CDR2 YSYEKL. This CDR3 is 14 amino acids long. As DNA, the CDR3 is TGCGCCAGCAGCTTGACAGGGTTGTTTACTGAAGCTTTCTTT. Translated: CASSLTGLFTEAFF.

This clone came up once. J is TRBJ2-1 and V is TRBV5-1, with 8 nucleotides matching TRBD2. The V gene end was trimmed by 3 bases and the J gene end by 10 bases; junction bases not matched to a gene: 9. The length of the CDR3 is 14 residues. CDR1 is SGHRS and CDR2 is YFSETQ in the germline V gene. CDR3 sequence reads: CASSSNSAGEEQFF. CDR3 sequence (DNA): TGCGCCAGCAGCTCGAATTCAGCGGGAGAAGAGCAGTTCTTC. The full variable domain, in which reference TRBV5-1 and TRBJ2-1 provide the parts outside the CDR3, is KAGVTQTPRYLIKTRGQQVTLSCSPISGHRSVSWYQQTPGQGLQFLFEYFSETQRNKGNFPGRFSGRQFSNSRSEMNVSTLELGDSALYLCASSSNSAGEEQFFGPGTRLTVL.

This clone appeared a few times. CDR3 protein: CASRRETINEKLFF. DNA of the CDR3: TGTGCCAGCAGGAGGGAAACAATTAATGAAAAACTGTTTTTT. The V and J genes are TRBV2 and TRBJ1-4, with D unresolved. CDR1 and CDR2 (germline): SNHLY, FYNNEI. Trimming removed 6 bases from V and 4 bases from J, with 12 bases in between. This CDR3 is built from 14 residues.

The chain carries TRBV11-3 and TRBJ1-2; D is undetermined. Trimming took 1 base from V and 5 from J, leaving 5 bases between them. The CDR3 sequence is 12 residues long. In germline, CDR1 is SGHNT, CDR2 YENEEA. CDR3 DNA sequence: TGTGCCAGCAGCTTAGGCGGATATGGCTACACCTTC. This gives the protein CASSLGGYGYTF.

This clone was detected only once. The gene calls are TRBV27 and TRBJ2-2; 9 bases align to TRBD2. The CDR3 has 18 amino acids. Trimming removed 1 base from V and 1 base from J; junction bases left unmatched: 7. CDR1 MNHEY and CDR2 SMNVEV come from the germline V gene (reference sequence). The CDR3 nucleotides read TGTGCCAGCAGTTTATTAAGTAGCGGGAGAATGAACACCGGGGAGCTGTTTTTT. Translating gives CASSLLSSGRMNTGELFF.

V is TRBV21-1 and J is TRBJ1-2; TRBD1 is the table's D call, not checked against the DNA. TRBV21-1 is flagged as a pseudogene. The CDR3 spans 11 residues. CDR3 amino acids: CASSKGPPFAF. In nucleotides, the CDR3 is TGTGCCAGCAGCAAGGGGCCCCCCTTTGCCTTC.

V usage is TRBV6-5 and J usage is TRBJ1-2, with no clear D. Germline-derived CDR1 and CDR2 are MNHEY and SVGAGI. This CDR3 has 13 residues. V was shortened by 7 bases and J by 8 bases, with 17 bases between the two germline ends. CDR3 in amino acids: CASKNTRGAGYTF. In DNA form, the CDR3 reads TGTGCCAGCAAAAACACCCGGGGTGCGGGCTACACCTTC.

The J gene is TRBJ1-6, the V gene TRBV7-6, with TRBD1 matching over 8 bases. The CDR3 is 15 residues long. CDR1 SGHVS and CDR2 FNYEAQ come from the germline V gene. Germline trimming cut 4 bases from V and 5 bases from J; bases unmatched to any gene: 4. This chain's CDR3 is CASSWGQDNNSPLHF. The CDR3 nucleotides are TGTGCCAGCAGCTGGGGACAGGACAATAATTCACCCCTCCACTTT.

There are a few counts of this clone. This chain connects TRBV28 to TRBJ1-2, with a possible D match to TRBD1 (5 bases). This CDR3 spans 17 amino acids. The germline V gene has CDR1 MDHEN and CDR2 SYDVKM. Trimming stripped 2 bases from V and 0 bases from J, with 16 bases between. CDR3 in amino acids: CASSLRFRGLSNYGYTF. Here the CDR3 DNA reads TGTGCCAGCAGTTTAAGGTTTAGGGGACTCTCTAACTATGGCTACACCTTC.

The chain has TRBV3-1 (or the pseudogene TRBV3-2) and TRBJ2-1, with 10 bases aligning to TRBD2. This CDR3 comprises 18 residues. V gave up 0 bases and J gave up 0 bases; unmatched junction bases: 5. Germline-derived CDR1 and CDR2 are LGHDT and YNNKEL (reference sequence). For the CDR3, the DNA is TGTGCCAGCAGCCAAGAGGCTAGCGGGAGACACTCCTACAATGAGCAGTTCTTC. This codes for CASSQEASGRHSYNEQFF.

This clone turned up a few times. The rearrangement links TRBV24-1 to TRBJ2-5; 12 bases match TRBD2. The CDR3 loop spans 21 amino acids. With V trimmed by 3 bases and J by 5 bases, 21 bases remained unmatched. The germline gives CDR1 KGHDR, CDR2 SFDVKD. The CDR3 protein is CATSDRYPRTSGEHIPETQYF. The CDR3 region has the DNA TGTGCCACCAGTGATCGTTATCCCCGGACTAGCGGGGAACACATCCCTGAGACCCAGTACTTC.

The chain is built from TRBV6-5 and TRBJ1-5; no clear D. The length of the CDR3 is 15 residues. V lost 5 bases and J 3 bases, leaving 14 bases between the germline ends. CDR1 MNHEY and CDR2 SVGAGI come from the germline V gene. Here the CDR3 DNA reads TGTGCCAGCAGTCCTTACGGTGTAATCAATCAGCCCCAGCATTTT. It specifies CASSPYGVINQPQHF.